This TCR beta chain was sequenced in a study of blood T cell repertoires in COVID-19. Study as a whole: Donors in the United States, Italy and Spain gave samples during acute or convalescent COVID-19.

CDR1 is ENHRY, CDR2 SYGVKD, per germline. V gave up 7 bases and J gave up 1 base; unmatched junction bases: 5. CDR3 length: 14 residues. Original data processing: Amplifying reference gene primers gave estimates of nucleated cell counts. Profiling relied on immunoSEQ multiplex PCR, and the TCRdb table lists in-frame clones only, not all of them. That table supplies the V and J calls and clone size; D and trimming were determined from the DNA. The profile covers roughly 250,000 clones, with 83% appearing a single time and about 3.8% taken by the ten largest. Residents of around 24 US areas, aged about 18 to 89 years, made up the participants. Cohort assignment relied on participant-reported clinical history.

The chain carries TRBV10-3 and TRBJ1-1, with 8 bases identical to TRBD1. Sequenced sample: PBMCs or T cells enriched from blood (not recorded which). The receptor comes from a woman aged 40 to 50 who had been exposed to COVID-19. The CDR3 DNA follows: TGTGCCATCATGAGAGACAGGGGGAACACTGAAGCTTTCTTT. Its translation is CAIMRDRGNTEAFF.